The following is a T cell receptor (beta chain) sequence with its context. The clone's antigen remains unknown. It has no much larger one-base neighbor in the sample; base qualities were not kept. The data originate from a study of response to subunit inactivated influenza vaccine (dated by TCRdb to between 2018 and 2020). Turning to the overall study: Deep quantitative profiling of the T cell receptor repertoire was used in the study to follow responses to a trivalent subunit inactivated influenza vaccine. The research as a whole found: It was suggested by the authors that each seasonal influenza vaccination may recruit only a limited number of new T cells.

In light of the paper, this sample's time point label describes: approximately 40 days after influenza vaccine administration. Preparation of the library involved RT-PCR. TCRdb lists the instrument as Illumina HiSeq 2500. TCRdb handled the public reads itself, with Q25 trimming in fastp and clone calling in MiXCR, and kept productive beta chains. Rows are unified per CDR3 protein, each entry keeping the most common DNA and genes. In all, the sample holds approximately 480,000 distinct CDR3 sequences, and roughly 9.7% of those were seen once. The top ten constitute approximately 12% of the sample. Clipping removes 5 bases from V and 4 bases from J, with 2 as the unmatched junction base count. The CDR3 sequence holds 14 residues, the cysteine and phenylalanine included. Just CDR3 DNA is preserved here, 42 bases in frame from base 1.

The chain joins TRBV12-3 or TRBV12-4 to TRBJ2-7; 13 nucleotides in the junction match TRBD2. The TCR originated in a man aged 45 to 65 who received an inactivated influenza vaccine. Donor details come from another sample of the same person, matched by shared clones. The sample here was PBMCs from blood, taken roughly 48 days after vaccination. CDR3 sequence: CASSQLAGGYEQYF. The DNA sequence reads TGTGCCAGCAGTCAACTAGCGGGAGGGTACGAGCAGTACTTC.